This is a list of T cell receptor beta chains from one sample in a study of blood T cell repertoires in COVID-19. Repertoires were generated with immunoSEQ multiplex PCR, while TCRdb's copy carries only in-frame clones and drops some. This table has about 380,000 clones, about 87% appearing once. What was sequenced was PBMCs or T cells enriched from blood (not recorded which). These TCRs come from a young man who had recovered from COVID-19. Each CDR3 is given with its conserved first and last residue. Fields, in order: clone size, J gene, V gene, D gene, CDR3 DNA, CDR3 protein. The D gene is left open where the match is weak. Rows may omit the clone size; those that give it use once, few, many or a size class.

NA,TRBJ1-1,TRBV12-5,NA,TGTGCTAGTGGCCCAGGGGTGAACACTGAAGCTTTCTTT,CASGPGVNTEAFF
NA,TRBJ1-3,TRBV20-1,NA,TGCAGTGCTAGTCGGCAGGGTTTTGGTTCTCTTCGTGGAAACACCATATATTTT,CSASRQGFGSLRGNTIYF
NA,TRBJ2-7,TRBV12-5,NA,TGTGCTAGTGGTTTGCCGGCACCAGCGGCCGAGCAGTACTTC,CASGLPAPAAEQYF
NA,TRBJ2-5,TRBV7-2,NA,TGTGCCAGCAGCTTAGAGCATGCCGCGGGCCAAGAAGAGACCCAGTACTTC,CASSLEHAAGQEETQYF
NA,TRBJ1-2,TRBV19,NA,TGTGCCAGTAGTATAGGAGGGATTAACTATGGCTACACCTTC,CASSIGGINYGYTF
NA,TRBJ1-2,TRBV2,NA,TGTGCCAGCAGGTTCAGGGACTATGGCTACACCTTC,CASRFRDYGYTF
NA,TRBJ2-7,TRBV10-3,NA,TGTGCCATCAGTGATCTAAACGAGCAGTACTTC,CAISDLNEQYF
NA,TRBJ2-5,TRBV20-1,TRBD2,TGCAGTGCTAGTATCCAGCGGGGGATGGAGACCCAGTACTTC,CSASIQRGMETQYF
once,TRBJ2-2,TRBV5-6,TRBD1,TGTGCCAGCAGCTCCTTGACAGGGTCAATCGGGGAGCTGTTTTTT,CASSSLTGSIGELFF
NA,TRBJ2-1,TRBV11-3,TRBD2,TGTGCCAGCAGCAAGAGGTCTAGCGGGGGCCATGAGCAGTTCTTC,CASSKRSSGGHEQFF